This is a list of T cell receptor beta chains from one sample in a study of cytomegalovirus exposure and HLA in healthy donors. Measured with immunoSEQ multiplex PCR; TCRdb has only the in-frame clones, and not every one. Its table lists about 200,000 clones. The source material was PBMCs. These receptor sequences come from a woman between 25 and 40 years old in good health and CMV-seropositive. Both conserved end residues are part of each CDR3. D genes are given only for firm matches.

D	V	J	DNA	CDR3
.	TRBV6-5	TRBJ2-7	TGTGCCAGCAGTTATGACGGAGCCTCCTACGAGCAGTACTTC	CASSYDGASYEQYF
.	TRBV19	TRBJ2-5	TGTGCCAGTAGTGTCGTCCCGGGTTCCTTCGAGACCCAGTACTTC	CASSVVPGSFETQYF
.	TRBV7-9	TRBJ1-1	TGTGCCAGCTGGGCGGGGGCAAGAGGGACTGAAGCTTTCTTT	CASWAGARGTEAFF
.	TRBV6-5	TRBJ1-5	TGTGCCAGCAGTTACGGAACTCCCGGGAGCAATCAGCCCCAGCATTTT	CASSYGTPGSNQPQHF
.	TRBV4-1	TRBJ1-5	TGCGCCAGCAGCCAAGAAGTATCAGGGGTTCAGCCCCAGCATTTT	CASSQEVSGVQPQHF
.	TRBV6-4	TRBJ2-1	TGTGCCAGCAGTGACATAGTCCGAGAGGTTGGTGAGCAGTTCTTC	CASSDIVREVGEQFF
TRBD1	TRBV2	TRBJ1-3	TGTGCCAGCAGCCGACTTGGGACAGGAATAAGAAGGGTCTCTGGAAACACCATATATTTT	CASSRLGTGIRRVSGNTIYF
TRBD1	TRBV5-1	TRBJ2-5	TGCGCCAGCAGCTTGGGTGACAGGGGCCAAGAGACCCAGTACTTC	CASSLGDRGQETQYF
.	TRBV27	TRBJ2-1	TGTGCCAGCAGTTTGTCCAGGAGGGGTGGGTCCTACAATGAGCAGTTCTTC	CASSLSRRGGSYNEQFF
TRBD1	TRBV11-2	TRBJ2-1	TGTGCCAGCAGCTTAATCCCGGACAGGACCTACAATGAGCAGTTCTTC	CASSLIPDRTYNEQFF
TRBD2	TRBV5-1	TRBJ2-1	TGCGCCAGCAGCGTGAGCGGGAGGCTCAATGAGCAGTTCTTC	CASSVSGRLNEQFF
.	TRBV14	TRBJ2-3	TGTGCCAGCAGCCAAGCATCCCAACTAGGGCTCGCAGATACGCAGTATTTT	CASSQASQLGLADTQYF
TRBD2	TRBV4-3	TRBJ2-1	TGCGCCAGCAGCCAAGGCCAGCGGGACGGTGAGCAGTTCTTC	CASSQGQRDGEQFF
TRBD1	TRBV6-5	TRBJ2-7	TGTGCCAGCAGTAGACAGGGGGCGGGCGAGCAGTACTTC	CASSRQGAGEQYF
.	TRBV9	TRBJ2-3	TGTGCCAGCAGCGCCAGTGTGGCAGATACGCAGTATTTT	CASSASVADTQYF
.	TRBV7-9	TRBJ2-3	TGTGCCAGCAGCTTGGTTTCCAGGGCCAGGGATACGCAGTATTTT	CASSLVSRARDTQYF
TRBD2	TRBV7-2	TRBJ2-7	TGTGCCAGCAGTCCGGAGACTAGCGGTCTCTACGAGCAGTACTTC	CASSPETSGLYEQYF
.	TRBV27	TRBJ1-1	TGTGCCAGCAGTTTATCCCCTTGGTCCGAGAAGGGGGTCAGCAAGGGAAAAACTGAAGCTTTCTTT	CASSLSPWSEKGVSKGKTEAFF
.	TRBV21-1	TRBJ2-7	TGTGCCAGCAGCACATTCGGACAGGTTTTCGCCTACGAGCAGTACTTC	CASSTFGQVFAYEQYF
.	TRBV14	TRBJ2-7	TGTGCCAGCAGCATCAATTCGGCGGCCGAGCAGTACTTC	CASSINSAAEQYF
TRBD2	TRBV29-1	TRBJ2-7	TGCAGCGTTCTTCCTGTGATGGCTAGCGGGGGAGACGAGCAGTACTTC	CSVLPVMASGGDEQYF
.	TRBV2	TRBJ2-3	TGTGCCAGCAGTGTCGCGGAAGAAGATACGCAGTATTTT	CASSVAEEDTQYF
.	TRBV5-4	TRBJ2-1	TGTGCCAGCAGCTTGAGCGGTTCCTACAATGAGCAGTTCTTC	CASSLSGSYNEQFF
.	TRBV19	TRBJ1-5	TGTGCCAGTAGTATTCGGACTGTTGTCAATCAGCCCCAGCATTTT	CASSIRTVVNQPQHF
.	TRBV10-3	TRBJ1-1	TGTGCCATCGGCCCCCAGGGGAACACTGAAGCTTTCTTT	CAIGPQGNTEAFF
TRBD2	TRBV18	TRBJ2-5	TGTGCCAGCTCACCAAAAGCGGGGGTTCGAGAGACCCAGTACTTC	CASSPKAGVRETQYF
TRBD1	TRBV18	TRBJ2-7	TGTGCCAGCTCACCGACCTCCGGGACAGGACTGGCCGAGCAGTACTTC	CASSPTSGTGLAEQYF
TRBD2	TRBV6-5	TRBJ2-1	TGTGCCAGCAGCCCACTCGCGGGGGATATTAATGAGCAGTTCTTC	CASSPLAGDINEQFF
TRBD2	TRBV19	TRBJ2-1	TGTGCCAGTAGTACTTACGGGGGGGACAATGAGCAGTTCTTC	CASSTYGGDNEQFF
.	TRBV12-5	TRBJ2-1	TGTGCTAGTGGTTTTGACTCCTTGCAGTTCTTC	CASGFDSLQFF
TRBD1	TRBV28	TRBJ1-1	TGTGCCAGCAGTTTTCGACAGGGTTTAACAGCTTTCTTT	CASSFRQGLTAFF
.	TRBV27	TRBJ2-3	TGTGCCAGCAGTTTTACAGGGCCCCGGGGTACGCAGTATTTT	CASSFTGPRGTQYF
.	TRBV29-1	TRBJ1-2	TGCCTTGGGGGGGGCCTGGGAGGCTACACCTTC	CLGGGLGGYTF
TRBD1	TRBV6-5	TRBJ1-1	TGTGCCAGCAGCGTTACAGGGGCCACTGAAGCTTTCTTT	CASSVTGATEAFF
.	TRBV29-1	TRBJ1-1	TGCAGCGTTTATTCGGGACAAACAGGGAGCACTGAGGCTTTCTTT	CSVYSGQTGSTEAFF
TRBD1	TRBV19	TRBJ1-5	TGTGCCAGTAGTGTCCAGACAGGGGTAAAATTAAATCAGCCCCAGCATTTT	CASSVQTGVKLNQPQHF
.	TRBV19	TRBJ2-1	TGTGCCAGTAGTAAGTTTAAGGGGCGTATGGTTAATGAGCAGTTCTTC	CASSKFKGRMVNEQFF
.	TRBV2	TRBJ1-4	TGTGCCAGCAGCGGGGAGCTGGGGAGTGAAAAACTGTTTTTT	CASSGELGSEKLFF